This T cell receptor beta chain comes out of a study of blood T cell repertoires in COVID-19. Study at large: Sites in the United States, Italy and Spain provided acute and convalescent COVID-19 samples. Sample material is recorded as cDNA or gDNA derived from T cells, B-cell-depleted T cells, or PBMCs.

Germline-derived CDR1 and CDR2 are MNHNS and SASEGT. The CDR3 has 16 residues. The V gene lost 2 bases and the J gene lost 2 bases, with 13 bases spanning the gap. In the source study's methods: Estimation of nucleated cell counts was performed using reference gene primer amplification. Assay used: immunoSEQ multiplex PCR; TCRdb lists only in-frame clones, some missing. V, J and clone size were drawn from that table, and D and trimming were deduced from the DNA. Among approximately 23,000 clones listed, 70% to 90% were seen once. This TCR derives from a woman at least 80 years old with active COVID-19. Material: peripheral blood. The V call is TRBV6-1, the J call TRBJ2-1; no definite D call. CDR3 region: CASSELMTTPYNEQFF. CDR3 DNA: TGTGCCAGCAGTGAATTAATGACAACCCCCTACAATGAGCAGTTCTTC.